This T cell receptor (beta chain) was found in a study of control samples from healthy donors and cancer patients. V lost 6 bases to trimming and J lost 0 bases, with 5 bases between them. From germline, CDR1 is MNHEY and CDR2 SMNVEV (reference sequence). This CDR3 contains 12 residues. Here immunoSEQ multiplex PCR was the method, and the copy in TCRdb shows in-frame clones only, minus some. The table lists approximately 30,000 clones, about 83% of them singletons. The specimen sequenced was PBMCs. The sequence was obtained from a woman between 35 and 50 years old with lung cancer. This chain links TRBV27 with TRBJ1-1, with D unresolved. CDR3: CASRGVNTEAFF. The CDR3 DNA follows: TGTGCCAGCAGGGGCGTGAACACTGAAGCTTTCTTT.